This is a list of T cell receptor beta chains from one sample in a study of blood T cell repertoires in COVID-19. Assay: immunoSEQ multiplex PCR; the TCRdb copy retains only in-frame clones and omits some. The sample has under 350,000 clones; roughly nine tenths are singletons. What was sequenced was PBMCs or T cells enriched from blood (not recorded which). The receptors originated from an older woman who had recovered from COVID-19. The CDR3 runs from the conserved cysteine through the conserved F or W. D genes are given only for firm matches. Clone size appears in some rows only: once, few, many, or a class for an expanded clone.

v_call	clone_size	d_call	j_call	cdr3_aa
TRBV10-1	-	-	TRBJ1-1	CASSDGETEAFF
TRBV7-7	-	TRBD1	TRBJ2-5	CASSTGQGPQETQYF
TRBV3-1/TRBV3-2	-	TRBD1	TRBJ2-7	CASRDRAYEQYF
TRBV28	-	-	TRBJ1-3	CASRPGTSGNTIYF
TRBV29-1	-	-	TRBJ2-7	CSVGQVDSQRDYEQYF
TRBV5-1	-	-	TRBJ2-7	CASSETDLQYF
TRBV30	once	-	TRBJ1-2	CAWSLTAGYTF
TRBV28	-	-	TRBJ1-5	CASSLGPGYSNQPQHF
TRBV30	-	-	TRBJ1-2	CAWSSQRQVDYGYTF
TRBV30	-	-	TRBJ1-2	CAWRPQSRSGGYTF
TRBV27	few	-	TRBJ2-7	CASSLGNFYEQYF
TRBV28	-	-	TRBJ2-3	CASSYLRAGGTDTQYF
TRBV4-1	-	-	TRBJ1-6	CASSQDLRGAVYSPLHF
TRBV18	once	-	TRBJ2-5	CASSPPGGGETQYF
TRBV5-1	-	-	TRBJ2-1	CASSSTAFSSYNEQFF
TRBV3-1/TRBV3-2	-	-	TRBJ2-7	CASSQASRGGGREQYF
TRBV9	few	TRBD2	TRBJ2-7	CASSVDPAGYEQYF
TRBV5-4	-	-	TRBJ2-3	CASSLDGKSTDTQYF
TRBV13	few	TRBD1	TRBJ1-1	CASSFPSGQGRDTEAFF
TRBV18	-	-	TRBJ2-2	CASSQKDIHTGELFF
TRBV28	-	-	TRBJ1-5	CASSSIKADQPQHF
TRBV28	-	-	TRBJ1-4	CASSSPAVLNEKLFF
TRBV7-3	-	TRBD2	TRBJ2-1	CASSLGLDYNEQFF
TRBV16	-	-	TRBJ1-1	CASSQTPVTEAFF
TRBV4-1	-	TRBD2	TRBJ2-3	CASSQGLAGVDTQYF
TRBV3-1/TRBV3-2	-	-	TRBJ1-6	CASSSNRNSPLHF
TRBV9	-	-	TRBJ2-1	CASSVAGETYNEQFF
TRBV7-2	-	-	TRBJ1-4	CASSFSMGTGEKLFF
TRBV7-9	-	TRBD1	TRBJ2-2	CASSMPPGQEELFF